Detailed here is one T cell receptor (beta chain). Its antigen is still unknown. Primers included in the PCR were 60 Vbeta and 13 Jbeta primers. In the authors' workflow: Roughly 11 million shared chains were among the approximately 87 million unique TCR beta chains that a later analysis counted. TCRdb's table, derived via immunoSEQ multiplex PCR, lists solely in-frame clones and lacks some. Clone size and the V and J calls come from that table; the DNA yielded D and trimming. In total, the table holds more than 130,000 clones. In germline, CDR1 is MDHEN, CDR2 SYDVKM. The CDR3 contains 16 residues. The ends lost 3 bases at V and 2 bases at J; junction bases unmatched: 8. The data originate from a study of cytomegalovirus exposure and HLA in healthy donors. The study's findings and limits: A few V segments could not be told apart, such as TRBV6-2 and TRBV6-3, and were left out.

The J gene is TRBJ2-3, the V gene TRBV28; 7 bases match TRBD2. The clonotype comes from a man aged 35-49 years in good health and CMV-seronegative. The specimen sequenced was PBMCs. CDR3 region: CASSLTSSGFTDTQYF. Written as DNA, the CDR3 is TGTGCCAGCAGTTTGACTAGCTCGGGCTTCACAGATACGCAGTATTTT.